This TCR beta chain was sequenced for a study of cytomegalovirus exposure and HLA in healthy donors. CDR1 and CDR2 (germline): GTSNPN, SVGIG (reference sequence). This CDR3 contains 12 residues. V lost 2 bases to trimming and J lost 2 bases, with 6 bases between them. Method: immunoSEQ multiplex PCR; TCRdb's copy keeps in-frame clones and lacks some. The table lists 90,000 to 150,000 clones, approximately 87% of them singletons. The V gene is TRBV30, the J gene TRBJ1-2; D gene unclear. This clonotype originated in a woman aged 25 to 39 in good health and CMV-seronegative. The material sequenced was PBMCs. The CDR3 is CAWSPSNYGYTF. The CDR3 DNA reads TGTGCCTGGAGTCCGAGCAACTATGGCTACACCTTC.